A single TCR beta chain is shown here with its context. Measured with immunoSEQ multiplex PCR; TCRdb has only the in-frame clones, and not every one. The data contain about 150,000 clones, approximately 93% of them singletons. These data originate in a study of control samples from healthy donors and cancer patients. CDR3 length: 14 residues. Germline values: CDR1 SQVTM, CDR2 ANQGSEA. The J segment lost 1 base and the V segment lost 7 bases, leaving 6 bases of the junction unmatched. The origin of this receptor is a man between 50 and 59 years old in good health. The sequenced material came from blood. The rearrangement uses TRBV29-1 and TRBJ2-2; 7 bases are a match to TRBD1. This CDR3 reads CSAWTGENTGELFF. The CDR3 DNA follows: TGCAGCGCCTGGACAGGCGAGAACACCGGGGAGCTGTTTTTT.